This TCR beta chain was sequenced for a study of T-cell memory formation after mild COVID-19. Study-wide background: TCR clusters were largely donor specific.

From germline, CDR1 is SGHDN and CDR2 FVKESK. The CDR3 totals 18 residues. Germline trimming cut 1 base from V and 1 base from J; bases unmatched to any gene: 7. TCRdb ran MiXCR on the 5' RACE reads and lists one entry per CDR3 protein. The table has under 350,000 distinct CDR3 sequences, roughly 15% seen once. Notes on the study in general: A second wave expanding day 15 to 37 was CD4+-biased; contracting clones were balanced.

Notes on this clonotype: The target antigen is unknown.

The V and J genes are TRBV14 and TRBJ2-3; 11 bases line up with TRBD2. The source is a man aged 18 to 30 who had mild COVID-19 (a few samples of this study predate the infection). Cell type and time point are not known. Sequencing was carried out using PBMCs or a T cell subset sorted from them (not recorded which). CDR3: CASSQARLAGSRTDTQYF. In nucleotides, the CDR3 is TGTGCCAGCAGCCAAGCGCGACTAGCGGGGAGTCGCACAGATACGCAGTATTTT.